This T cell receptor (beta chain) was recovered during a study of T-cell reconstitution after alpha-beta-depleted transplantation in children. Molecular barcoding with unique molecular identifiers was used for the TCRbeta library. Each CDR3 protein is one row after TCRdb ran MiXCR on the PCR reads. The top ten clones hold 1.1% of a sample with about 640,000 distinct CDR3 sequences, roughly 17% of them seen once. This CDR3 region has 14 residues. The TCR sequence derives from a human donor who donated a stem cell graft to a child with acute myeloid leukemia. Sequencing used PBMCs from the stem cell graft donor, obtained from the stem cell graft. This chain joins TRBV21-1 and TRBJ2-5; the table's D call, TRBD1, was not checked against the DNA. TRBV21-1 is noted as a pseudogene. CDR3 bases: TGTGCCAGCAGCAAAGGGGTCCCCCTGAAGACCCAGTACTTC. It is translated as CASSKGVPLKTQYF.